The 23 T cell receptor beta chains in this list originate from one sample, sequenced in a study of T cells in Graves' hyperthyroidism and ophthalmopathy (dated by TCRdb to about 2019). The library was produced with multiplex PCR. TCRdb records Illumina HiSeq 2000 as the sequencer. The TCR beta CDR3 regions were amplified from RNA transcripts. The TCR CDR3 was subjected to a first round of RT-PCR using the HTBI primer set and the Qiagen OneStep RT-PCR kit. TCRdb's own reprocessing of the public reads used fastp at Q25 and MiXCR and kept productive beta chains. Every distinct CDR3 protein forms one entry, paired with its most common genes and DNA. This sample holds approximately 510,000 distinct CDR3 sequences; under 25% were observed only once. Around 27% of the sample is taken by the ten largest. The sequenced sample was blood. These receptors were obtained from a man aged 18 to 35 with Graves' hyperthyroidism.

V usage is TRBV20-1 and J usage is TRBJ2-7; D uncertain. The germline V gene encodes CDR1 DFQATT and CDR2 SNEGSKA (reference sequence). This CDR3 spans 13 amino acids. Trimming left V 5 bases short and J 2 bases short, with 13 bases between. CDR3 protein: CSARIGYTYEQYF. CDR3 nucleotide sequence: TGCAGTGCTCGTATAGGCTATACCTACGAGCAGTACTTC.

The gene calls are TRBV6-1 and TRBJ2-7, with D tentatively TRBD1 (6 bases). The CDR3 runs 14 residues. CDR1 MNHNS and CDR2 SASEGT come from the germline V gene. The V end lost 7 bases, the J end lost 7 bases, and 20 bases lay between the germline ends. The CDR3 loop is CASKSGTNPVEQYF. The CDR3 DNA follows: TGTGCCAGCAAATCCGGGACAAATCCAGTTGAGCAGTACTTC.

This clonotype was observed at least ten times. The gene calls are TRBV12-3 or TRBV12-4 and TRBJ2-4, with D perhaps matching TRBD1 (5 bases). The CDR3 length is 13 residues. V lost 5 bases and J lost 11, with 16 bases in between. This CDR3 is CASSPDSLKFQYF. CDR3 bases: TGTGCCAGCAGTCCCGACAGTCTGAAGTTTCAGTACTTC.

V and J are TRBV6-9 and TRBJ2-5; a weak D match, TRBD2 (6 bases). This CDR3 comprises 12 residues. Per the germline V gene, CDR1 is MNHGY and CDR2 is SVAAGI. Between the trimmed V and J ends, which lost 4 bases and 7 bases, there was a span of 10 bases. CDR3 in amino acids: CASSFSSGTQYF. CDR3 in DNA: TGTGCCAGCAGTTTTAGTAGCGGGACCCAGTACTTC.

V and J are TRBV5-1 and TRBJ2-7; weak D call: TRBD1 (6 bases). Germline V lookup: CDR1 SGHRS, CDR2 YFSETQ. The CDR3 length is 15 residues. With 4 bases removed from V and 0 bases from J, the gap between germline ends came to 14 bases. In DNA, the CDR3 is TGCGCCAGCAGCAACGGACAGCCCGGCTCCTACGAGCAGTACTTC. As protein: CASSNGQPGSYEQYF. The complete variable domain, with remaining parts taken from reference TRBV5-1 and TRBJ2-7, reads KAGVTQTPRYLIKTRGQQVTLSCSPISGHRSVSWYQQTPGQGLQFLFEYFSETQRNKGNFPGRFSGRQFSNSRSEMNVSTLELGDSALYLCASSNGQPGSYEQYFGPGTRLTVT.

A word on this clonotype: A much larger clone differs by one base, so this may be a read error. The rearrangement links TRBV5-1 to TRBJ1-1; no clear D. The CDR3 spans 13 residues. Germline V gene sequence: CDR1 SGHRS, CDR2 YFSETQ. CDR3 residues: CASSSALNTEACF. The DNA of the CDR3 is TGCGCCAGCAGCTCGGCACTGAACACTGAAGCTTGCTTT.

At least ten counts were recorded for this clonotype. V and J are TRBV12-3 or TRBV12-4 and TRBJ2-7; D may be TRBD2 (5 bases). This CDR3 is built from 13 residues. V gave up 6 bases and J gave up 6 bases, with 15 bases separating them. The CDR3 nucleotides read TGTGCCAGCAGATGGAACACCCGGGGCGAGCAGTACTTC. Translated: CASRWNTRGEQYF.

The rearrangement uses TRBV6-2 or TRBV6-3 and TRBJ2-5; D not certain. Trimming stripped 6 bases from V and 6 bases from J, with 11 bases between. Germline loops: CDR1 MNHEY, CDR2 SVGEGT. The CDR3 is 12 amino acids. In DNA, the CDR3 is TGTGCCAGCAGGACCCAAATCCAGACCCAGTACTTC. It codes for CASRTQIQTQYF.

Ten or more counts support this clonotype. The rearrangement uses TRBV2 and TRBJ2-7, with TRBD1 matching over 10 bases. The CDR3 is 15 residues long. After removal of 2 bases from V and 7 bases from J, the junction contained 8 bases not matched to a gene. From germline, CDR1 is SNHLY and CDR2 FYNNEI. The CDR3 DNA sequence: TGTGCCAGCAGTGAACTCGGACAGGGGGTTGGGGAGCAGTACTTC. Its translation: CASSELGQGVGEQYF. The full variable domain, its missing parts supplied by reference TRBV2 and TRBJ2-7, is EPEVTQTPSHQVTQMGQEVILRCVPISNHLYFYWYRQILGQKVEFLVSFYNNEISEKSEIFDDQFSVERPDGSNFTLKIRSTKLEDSAMYFCASSELGQGVGEQYFGPGTRLTVT.

This clonotype was found many times. The chain employs TRBV6-5 and TRBJ1-5, with 9 bases fitting TRBD1. The CDR3 loop spans 15 amino acids. Germline trimming cut 4 bases from V and 3 bases from J; bases unmatched to any gene: 4. In germline, CDR1 is MNHEY, CDR2 SVGAGI. The CDR3 protein is CASSWGQGHNQPQHF. The CDR3 DNA reads TGTGCCAGCAGTTGGGGACAGGGCCACAATCAGCCCCAGCATTTT.

This clonotype was observed at least ten times. V gene TRBV30 combines with J gene TRBJ1-2; D gene ambiguous. Germline V lookup: CDR1 GTSNPN, CDR2 SVGIG (reference sequence). The CDR3 contains 11 residues. The V and J ends lost 0 bases and 7 bases respectively, with 6 bases between them. The CDR3 loop is CAWSVGAGYTF. The CDR3 region has the DNA TGTGCCTGGAGTGTGGGCGCTGGCTACACCTTC.

This clonotype was counted at least ten times. V and J are TRBV28 and TRBJ2-7; D assignment may be TRBD1 or TRBD2 (5 bases each). The V and J ends lost 10 bases and 5 bases respectively, with 18 bases between them. The CDR3 contains 13 residues. Germline CDR1 and CDR2: MDHEN and SYDVKM. The CDR3 DNA is TGTGCCAATTCGGGGCAGCATAGGGACGAGCAGTACTTC. Protein: CANSGQHRDEQYF.

This clonotype has at least ten counts. The chain couples TRBV27 to TRBJ1-1; the D gene is possibly TRBD1 (5 bases). V lost 5 bases and J 5 bases, leaving 21 bases between the germline ends. CDR1 is MNHEY and CDR2 is SMNVEV in the germline V gene (reference sequence). The CDR3 loop spans 16 amino acids. The CDR3 is CASSPPPWGAETEAFF. In nucleotides, the CDR3 is TGTGCCAGCAGTCCGCCGCCGTGGGGCGCAGAGACTGAAGCTTTCTTT.

This clonotype came up many times. The rearrangement joins TRBV29-1 to TRBJ2-3; 10 bases map to TRBD2. The germline V gene encodes CDR1 SQVTM and CDR2 ANQGSEA. CDR3 length: 12 amino acids. Trimming removed 6 bases from V and 4 bases from J; junction bases left unmatched: 1. The CDR3 DNA sequence: TGCAGCGTGAGCGGGGGGGCAGATACGCAGTATTTT. It yields the protein CSVSGGADTQYF.

The sample holds a few counts of this clonotype. The chain links TRBV19 to TRBJ1-5, with a possible D match to TRBD1 (6 bases). This CDR3 is 15 amino acids long. Per the germline V gene, CDR1 is LNHDA and CDR2 is SQIVND (reference sequence). Deletions cut 7 bases from V and 1 base from J, with 14 bases between. Here the CDR3 DNA reads TGTGCCAGTAACAATTACAGGGAAAGCAATCAGCCCCAGCATTTT. Protein product: CASNNYRESNQPQHF.

With regard to this clonotype: With a much larger clone just one base away, this may be a read error. The CDR3 DNA reads TGTGCCTGGAGGGGGGAGAACCAAGAGGCCCAGTACTTC. This translates into CAWRGENQEAQYF. The chain joins TRBV30 to TRBJ2-5; perhaps D is TRBD1 or TRBD2 (5 bases each). The CDR3 is 13 amino acids. The germline gives CDR1 GTSNPN, CDR2 SVGIG (reference sequence).

This clonotype was observed many times. This rearrangement joins TRBV12-3 or TRBV12-4 to TRBJ2-7; 10 bases line up with TRBD1. The trim removed 7 bases at V and 1 base at J, leaving 4 bases unmatched. The CDR3 runs to 14 residues. The CDR3 loop is CASTGTGDSYEQYF. The CDR3 DNA reads TGTGCCAGCACTGGGACAGGGGATTCCTACGAGCAGTACTTC.

At least ten counts were recorded for this clonotype. V gene TRBV19 combines with J gene TRBJ1-5; a weak D match, TRBD1 (5 bases). Trimming shortened V by 7 bases and J by 3 bases, and 19 bases separated the two germline ends. The CDR3 contains 16 residues. Germline V CDR1 and CDR2: LNHDA, SQIVND (reference sequence). The CDR3 protein is CASKWEAGSTNQPQHF. The CDR3 DNA reads TGTGCCAGTAAGTGGGAGGCAGGGTCCACCAATCAGCCCCAGCATTTT.

This clonotype was picked up many times. The gene calls are TRBV29-1 and TRBJ2-7; 7 bases are shared with TRBD1. The CDR3 spans 12 residues. Germline lookup yields CDR1 SQVTM and CDR2 ANQGSEA. J lost 6 bases, V lost 5 bases, and 7 bases had no gene match. The CDR3 protein is CSVPDRAGEQYF. In DNA, the CDR3 is TGCAGCGTTCCCGACAGGGCTGGCGAGCAGTACTTC.

The chain couples TRBV6-2 or TRBV6-3 to TRBJ1-5, with D perhaps matching TRBD1 (5 bases). Germline V gene sequence: CDR1 MNHEY, CDR2 SVGEGT. CDR3 size: 17 residues. The V gene lost 4 bases and the J gene lost 1 base, with 17 bases spanning the gap. The CDR3 here is CASSLQNRRDSNQPQHF. CDR3 nucleotides: TGTGCCAGCAGTTTACAAAATAGGCGGGACAGCAATCAGCCCCAGCATTTT.

This clonotype has at least ten counts. The CDR3 loop reads CASKSTQETQYF. DNA for the CDR3: TGTGCCAGCAAATCTACGCAAGAGACCCAGTACTTC. The chain combines TRBV11-3 with TRBJ2-5; no clear D. This CDR3 spans 12 amino acids. Germline V gene data show CDR1 as SGHNT and CDR2 as YENEEA. The ends were cut back, 7 bases at V and 2 bases at J, with 8 bases in the middle.

A single count supports this clonotype. J is TRBJ2-2 and V is TRBV7-2; D not resolved. Germline V gene sequence: CDR1 SGHTA, CDR2 FQGNSA. The CDR3 covers 14 residues. Trimming left V 2 bases short and J 8 bases short, with 12 bases between. The CDR3 bases are TGTGCCAGCAGCTTATTACCCCTGATTGGGGAGCTGTTTTTT. This translates into CASSLLPLIGELFF.

The rearrangement uses TRBV4-1 and TRBJ2-7; D gene uncertain. Germline CDR1 and CDR2: MGHRA and YSYEKL. The CDR3 contains 16 residues. V lost 1 base and J lost 3, with 16 bases in between. The CDR3 sequence: CASSQAFVGTLYEQYF. The CDR3 DNA reads TGCGCCAGCAGCCAAGCATTCGTGGGAACCCTCTACGAGCAGTACTTC.